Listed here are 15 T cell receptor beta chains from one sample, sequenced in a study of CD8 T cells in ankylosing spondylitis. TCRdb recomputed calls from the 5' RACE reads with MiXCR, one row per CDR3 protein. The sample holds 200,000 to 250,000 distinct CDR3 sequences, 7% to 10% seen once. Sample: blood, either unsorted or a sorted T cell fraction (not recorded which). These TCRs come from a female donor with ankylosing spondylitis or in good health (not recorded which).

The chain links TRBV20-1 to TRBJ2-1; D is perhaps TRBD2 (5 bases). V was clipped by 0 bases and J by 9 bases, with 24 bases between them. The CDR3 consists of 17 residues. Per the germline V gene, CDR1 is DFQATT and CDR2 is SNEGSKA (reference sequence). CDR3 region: CSARDRWRTPVNSEQFF. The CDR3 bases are TGCAGTGCTAGAGATCGGTGGAGGACCCCAGTGAATAGTGAGCAGTTCTTC.

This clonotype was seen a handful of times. The CDR3 DNA sequence: TGTGCCAGTAGAGTGGGCCCAGATACGCAGTATTTT. Translated, it gives CASRVGPDTQYF. This chain uses TRBV6-2 or TRBV6-3 with TRBJ2-3, with D unclear. The length of the CDR3 is 12 residues. Germline V gene lookup returns CDR1 MNHEY and CDR2 SVGEGT. The V and J ends lost 9 bases and 4 bases respectively, with 11 bases between them.

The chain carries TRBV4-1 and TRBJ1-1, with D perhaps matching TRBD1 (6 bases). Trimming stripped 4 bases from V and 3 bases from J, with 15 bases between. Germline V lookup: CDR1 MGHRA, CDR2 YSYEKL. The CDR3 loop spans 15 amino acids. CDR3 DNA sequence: TGCGCCAGCAGCCGGGGGTGGGGGGCGGACACTGAAGCTTTCTTT. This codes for CASSRGWGADTEAFF.

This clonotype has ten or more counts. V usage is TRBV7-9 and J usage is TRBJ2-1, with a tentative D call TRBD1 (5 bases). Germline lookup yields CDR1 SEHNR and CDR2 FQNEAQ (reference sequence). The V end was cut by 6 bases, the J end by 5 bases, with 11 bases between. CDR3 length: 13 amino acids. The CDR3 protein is CASRDIRNNEQFF. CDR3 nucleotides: TGTGCCAGCAGGGACATTCGGAACAATGAGCAGTTCTTC.

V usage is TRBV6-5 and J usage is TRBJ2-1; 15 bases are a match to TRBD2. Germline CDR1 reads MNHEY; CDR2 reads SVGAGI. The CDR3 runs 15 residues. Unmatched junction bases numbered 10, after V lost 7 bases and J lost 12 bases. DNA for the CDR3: TGTGCCAGCACCTCATCGGGACTAGCGGGAGGAGGGCAGTTCTTC. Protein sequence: CASTSSGLAGGGQFF.

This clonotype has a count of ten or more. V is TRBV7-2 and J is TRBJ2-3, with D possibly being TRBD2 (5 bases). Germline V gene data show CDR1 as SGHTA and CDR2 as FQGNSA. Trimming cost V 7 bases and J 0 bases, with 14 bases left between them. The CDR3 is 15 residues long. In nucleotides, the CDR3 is TGTGCCAGCATCTCTACTGGCGGGAGCACAGATACGCAGTATTTT. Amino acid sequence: CASISTGGSTDTQYF.

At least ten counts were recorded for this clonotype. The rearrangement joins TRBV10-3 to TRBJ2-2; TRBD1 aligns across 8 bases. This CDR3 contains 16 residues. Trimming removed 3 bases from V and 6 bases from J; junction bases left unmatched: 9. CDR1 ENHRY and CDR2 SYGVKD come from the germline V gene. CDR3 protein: CAISDIWTGSAGELFF. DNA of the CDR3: TGTGCCATCAGTGATATTTGGACAGGGAGTGCCGGGGAGCTGTTTTTT.

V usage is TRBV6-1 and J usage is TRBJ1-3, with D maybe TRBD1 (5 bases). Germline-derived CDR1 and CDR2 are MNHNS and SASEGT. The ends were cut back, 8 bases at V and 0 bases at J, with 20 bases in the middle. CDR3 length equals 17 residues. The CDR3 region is CASAPHRGQGSGNTIYF. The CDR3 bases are TGTGCCAGCGCACCTCATAGAGGGCAGGGCTCTGGAAACACCATATATTTT.

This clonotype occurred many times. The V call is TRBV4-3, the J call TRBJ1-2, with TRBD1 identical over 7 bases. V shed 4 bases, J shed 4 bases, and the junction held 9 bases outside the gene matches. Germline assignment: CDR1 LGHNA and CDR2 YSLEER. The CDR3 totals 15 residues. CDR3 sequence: CASSLRTGVGYGYTF. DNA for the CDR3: TGCGCCAGCAGCCTTCGTACAGGGGTTGGCTATGGCTACACCTTC.

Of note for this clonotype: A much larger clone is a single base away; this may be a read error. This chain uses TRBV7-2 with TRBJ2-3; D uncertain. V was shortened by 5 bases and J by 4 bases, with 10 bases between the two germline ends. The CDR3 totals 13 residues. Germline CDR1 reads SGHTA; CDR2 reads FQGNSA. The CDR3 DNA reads TGTACCAGCAGCCGAGTCGGGTCAGATACGCAGTATTTT. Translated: CTSSRVGSDTQYF. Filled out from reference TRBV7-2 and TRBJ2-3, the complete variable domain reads GAGVSQSPSNKVTEKGKDVELRCDPISGHTALYWYRQSLGQGLEFLIYFQGNSAPDKSGLPSDRFSAERTGGSVSTLTIQRTQQEDSAVYLCTSSRVGSDTQYFGPGTRLTVL.

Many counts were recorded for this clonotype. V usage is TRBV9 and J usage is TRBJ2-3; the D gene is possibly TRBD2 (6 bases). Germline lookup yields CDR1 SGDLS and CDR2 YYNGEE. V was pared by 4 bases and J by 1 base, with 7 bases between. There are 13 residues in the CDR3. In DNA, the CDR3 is TGTGCCAGCAGCCCGGGAGGCACAGATACGCAGTATTTT. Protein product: CASSPGGTDTQYF.

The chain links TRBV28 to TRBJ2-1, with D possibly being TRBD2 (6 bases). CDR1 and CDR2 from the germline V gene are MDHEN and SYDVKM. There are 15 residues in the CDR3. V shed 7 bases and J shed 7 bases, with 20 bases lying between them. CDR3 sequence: CASTHTEGSWNEQFF. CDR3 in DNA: TGTGCCAGCACACACACGGAGGGATCATGGAATGAGCAGTTCTTC.

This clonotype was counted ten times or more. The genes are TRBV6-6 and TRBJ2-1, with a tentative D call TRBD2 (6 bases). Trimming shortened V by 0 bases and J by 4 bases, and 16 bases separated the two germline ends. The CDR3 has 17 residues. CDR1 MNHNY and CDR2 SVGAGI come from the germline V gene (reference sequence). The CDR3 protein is CASSYSPPTGVYNEQFF. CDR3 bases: TGTGCCAGCAGTTACTCGCCCCCTACGGGAGTTTACAATGAGCAGTTCTTC.

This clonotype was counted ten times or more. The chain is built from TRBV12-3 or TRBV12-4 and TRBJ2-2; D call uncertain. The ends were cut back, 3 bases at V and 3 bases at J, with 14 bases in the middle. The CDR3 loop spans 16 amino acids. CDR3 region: CASSFLRLSDTGELFF. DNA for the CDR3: TGTGCCAGCAGTTTTCTCCGCCTCTCGGACACCGGGGAGCTGTTTTTT.

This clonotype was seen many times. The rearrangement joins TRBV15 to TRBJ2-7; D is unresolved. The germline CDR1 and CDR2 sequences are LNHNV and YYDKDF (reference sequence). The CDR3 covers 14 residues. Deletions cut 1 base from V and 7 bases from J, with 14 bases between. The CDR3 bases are TGTGCCACCAGCAGAGTAAACGGAGTGGGGGAGCAGTACTTC. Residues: CATSRVNGVGEQYF.